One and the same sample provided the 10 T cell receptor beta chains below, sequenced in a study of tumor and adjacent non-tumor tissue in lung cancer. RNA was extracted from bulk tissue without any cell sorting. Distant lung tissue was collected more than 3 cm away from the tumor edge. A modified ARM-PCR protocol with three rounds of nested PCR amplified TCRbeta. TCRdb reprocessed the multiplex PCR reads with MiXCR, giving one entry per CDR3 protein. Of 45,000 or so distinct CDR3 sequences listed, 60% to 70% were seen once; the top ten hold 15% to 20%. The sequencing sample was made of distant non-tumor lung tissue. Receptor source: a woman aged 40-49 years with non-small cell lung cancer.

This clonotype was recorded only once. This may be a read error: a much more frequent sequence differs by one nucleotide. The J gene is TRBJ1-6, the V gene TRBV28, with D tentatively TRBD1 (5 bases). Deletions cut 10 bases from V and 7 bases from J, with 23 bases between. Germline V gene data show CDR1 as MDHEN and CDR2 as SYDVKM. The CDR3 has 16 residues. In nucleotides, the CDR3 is TGTGCCATCAGATCCGGGACCCTAACGAGGAATTCACCCCTCCACTTT. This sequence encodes CAIRSGTLTRNSPLHF.

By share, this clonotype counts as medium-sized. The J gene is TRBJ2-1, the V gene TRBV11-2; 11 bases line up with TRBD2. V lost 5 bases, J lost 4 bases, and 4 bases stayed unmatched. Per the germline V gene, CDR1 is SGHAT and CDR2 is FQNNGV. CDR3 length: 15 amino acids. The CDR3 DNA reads TGTGCCAGCAGCGTAGCGGGGGGGGGGTACAATGAGCAGTTCTTC. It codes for CASSVAGGGYNEQFF.

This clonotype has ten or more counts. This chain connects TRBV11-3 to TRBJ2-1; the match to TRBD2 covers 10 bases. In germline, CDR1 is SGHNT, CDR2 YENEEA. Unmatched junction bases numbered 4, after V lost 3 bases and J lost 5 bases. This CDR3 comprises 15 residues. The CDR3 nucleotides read TGTGCCAGCAGCTTTCGAGCGGGAGGGGACAATGAGCAGTTCTTC. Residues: CASSFRAGGDNEQFF.

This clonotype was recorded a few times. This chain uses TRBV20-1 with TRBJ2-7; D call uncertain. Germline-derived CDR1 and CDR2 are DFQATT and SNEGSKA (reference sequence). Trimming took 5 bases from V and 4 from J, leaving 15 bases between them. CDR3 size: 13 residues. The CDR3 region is CSALRVQNYEQYF. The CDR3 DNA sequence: TGCAGTGCTCTACGGGTACAGAATTACGAGCAGTACTTC.

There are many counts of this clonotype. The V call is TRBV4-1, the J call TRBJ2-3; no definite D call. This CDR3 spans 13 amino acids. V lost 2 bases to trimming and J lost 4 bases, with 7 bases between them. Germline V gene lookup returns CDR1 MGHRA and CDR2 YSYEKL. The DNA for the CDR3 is TGCGCCAGCAGCCAACAGCGCTCAGATACGCAGTATTTT. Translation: CASSQQRSDTQYF.

The CDR3 loop is CVGGTNRDRIPYEQYF. The DNA for the CDR3 is TGTGTCGGCGGTACAAACCGGGACAGGATCCCCTACGAGCAGTACTTC. This chain links TRBV6-5 with TRBJ2-7, with 8 nucleotides matching TRBD1. The CDR3 contains 16 residues. Germline V lookup: CDR1 MNHEY, CDR2 SVGAGI.

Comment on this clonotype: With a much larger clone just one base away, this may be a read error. CDR3 amino acids: CVGGVYEQYF. For the CDR3, the DNA is TGCGTAGGGGGGGTTTACGAGCAGTACTTC. V is TRBV10-1 and J is TRBJ2-7, with TRBD2 as a possible D gene (7 bases). Looked up from germline, CDR1 is WNHNN and CDR2 is SYGVQD (reference sequence). The CDR3 is 10 residues long.

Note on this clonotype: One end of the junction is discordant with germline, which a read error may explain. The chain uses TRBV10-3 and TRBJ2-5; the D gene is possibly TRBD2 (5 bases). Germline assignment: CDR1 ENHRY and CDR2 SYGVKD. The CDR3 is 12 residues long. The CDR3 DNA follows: TGTGCCCGCGCGGAGGACCAAGAGGCCCAGTACTTC. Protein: CARAEDQEAQYF.

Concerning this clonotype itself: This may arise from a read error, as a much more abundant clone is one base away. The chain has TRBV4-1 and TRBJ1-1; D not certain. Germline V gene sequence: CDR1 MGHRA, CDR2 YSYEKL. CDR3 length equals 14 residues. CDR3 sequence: CAGSLRTEYTEAFF. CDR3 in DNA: TGCGCCGGCAGCCTTCGGACGGAGTACACTGAAGCTTTCTTT.

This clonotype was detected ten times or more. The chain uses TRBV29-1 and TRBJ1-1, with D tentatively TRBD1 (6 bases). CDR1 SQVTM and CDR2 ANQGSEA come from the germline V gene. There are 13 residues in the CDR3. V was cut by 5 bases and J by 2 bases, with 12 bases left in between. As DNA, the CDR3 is TGCAGCGTTTTACTAGGGGGTAACACTGAAGCTTTCTTT. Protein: CSVLLGGNTEAFF.